The 27 T cell receptor beta chains listed next were all sequenced from one sample in a study of Ad26.COV2.S vaccination and SARS-CoV-2 variants. The treatment here: roughly 19 received Ad26.COV2.S at low or high dose, single or two shots; 5 received placebo; per-sample allocation not given. Sampling took place 63 days after the first vaccine or placebo injection. This table comes from immunoSEQ multiplex PCR, and its TCRdb copy is limited to in-frame clones, with some not included. The data contain some 390,000 clones, approximately 91% of them singletons. Sequencing was performed on peripheral blood, taken in a trial of Ad26.COV2.S vaccine versus placebo. Receptors were obtained from a person aged 18-60 years who received the Ad26.COV2.S COVID-19 vaccine or a placebo.

The CDR3 is CASSERQGATKTQYF. As DNA, the CDR3 is TGTGCCAGCAGTGAAAGGCAGGGGGCAACGAAGACCCAGTACTTC. The chain employs TRBV6-1 and TRBJ2-5; TRBD1 agrees at 8 bases. The CDR3 runs 15 residues. V gave up 2 bases and J gave up 6 bases; unmatched junction bases: 8. CDR1 is MNHNS, CDR2 SASEGT, per germline.

The chain employs TRBV30 and TRBJ2-7; D is possibly TRBD2 (6 bases). The CDR3 sequence is 13 residues long. Germline V gives CDR1 GTSNPN, CDR2 SVGIG (reference sequence). Trimming pared 3 bases from V and 1 base from J, leaving 10 bases between. The CDR3 sequence: CAWRLGLSYEQYF. As DNA, the CDR3 is TGTGCCTGGAGATTGGGACTTTCCTACGAGCAGTACTTC.

J is TRBJ2-7 and V is TRBV7-2; 7 bases are a match to TRBD1. The CDR3 sequence is 16 residues long. The germline gives CDR1 SGHTA, CDR2 FQGNSA. The V segment lost 5 bases and the J segment 0 bases; nucleotides outside the gene matches: 10. The CDR3 DNA follows: TGTGCCAGCAGCCCCTGGACAGGCCCGAGCTCCTACGAGCAGTACTTC. As protein: CASSPWTGPSSYEQYF.

This chain joins TRBV30 and TRBJ1-6, with D perhaps matching TRBD1 (5 bases). The CDR3 is made up of 15 amino acids. Trimming cost V 4 bases and J 2 bases, with 12 bases left between them. Germline V gives CDR1 GTSNPN, CDR2 SVGIG (reference sequence). CDR3: CAWTTGGAYNSPLHF. CDR3 nucleotide sequence: TGTGCCTGGACTACAGGAGGGGCCTATAATTCACCCCTCCACTTT.

This chain uses TRBV12-3 or TRBV12-4 with TRBJ2-1; TRBD2 might be the D (5 bases). Trimming pared 6 bases from V and 15 bases from J, leaving 18 bases between. The CDR3 extends over 12 amino acids. The CDR3 here is CASSVALSRGFF. DNA of the CDR3: TGTGCCAGCAGCGTCGCCCTTTCCCGGGGGTTCTTC.

The sample holds a few counts of this clone. The gene calls are TRBV27 and TRBJ2-1, with TRBD1 matching over 8 bases. Germline trimming cut 2 bases from V and 5 bases from J; bases unmatched to any gene: 14. Per the germline V gene, CDR1 is MNHEY and CDR2 is SMNVEV (reference sequence). This CDR3 contains 18 residues. CDR3 coding DNA: TGTGCCAGCAGTTTACGACCTTGGGCAGGGGGCGCCGACAATGAGCAGTTCTTC. It specifies CASSLRPWAGGADNEQFF.

The chain carries TRBV28 and TRBJ2-7, with no clear D. Germline CDR1 and CDR2: MDHEN and SYDVKM. The CDR3 is 10 residues long. The V gene lost 1 base and the J gene lost 8 bases, with 3 bases spanning the gap. The CDR3 loop is CASSLSKQYF. The CDR3 DNA follows: TGTGCCAGCAGTTTATCCAAGCAGTACTTC.

The chain employs TRBV30 and TRBJ2-7, with 10 nucleotides matching TRBD2. CDR1 and CDR2 from the germline V gene are GTSNPN and SVGIG (reference sequence). The length of the CDR3 is 14 residues. The CDR3: CAGGPSGRGYEQYF. In nucleotides, the CDR3 is TGTGCTGGGGGGCCTAGCGGGAGAGGCTACGAGCAGTACTTC.

This chain links TRBV19 with TRBJ1-1; possible D gene TRBD1, 5 bases. Germline CDR1 and CDR2: LNHDA and SQIVND (reference sequence). Between the trimmed V and J ends, which lost 2 bases and 2 bases, there was a span of 9 bases. This CDR3 comprises 14 residues. DNA of the CDR3: TGTGCCAGTAGTATACAGGGAATCAACACTGAAGCTTTCTTT. This translates into CASSIQGINTEAFF.

This sequence joins TRBV27 and TRBJ2-3; the match to TRBD2 covers 9 bases. The length of the CDR3 is 17 residues. The germline V gene has CDR1 MNHEY and CDR2 SMNVEV (reference sequence). V lost 5 bases, J lost 0 bases, and 9 bases stayed unmatched. CDR3 region: CASSHAVTSGSTDTQYF. CDR3 nucleotide sequence: TGTGCCAGCAGTCACGCGGTCACTAGCGGGAGCACAGATACGCAGTATTTT.

The chain carries TRBV28 and TRBJ1-5; D is uncertain. V lost 2 bases, J lost 6 bases, and 5 bases lay in between. The CDR3 is 12 residues long. Germline lookup yields CDR1 MDHEN and CDR2 SYDVKM. The CDR3 DNA follows: TGTGCCAGCAGTTTAGTCCTTCAGCCCCAGCATTTT. It encodes CASSLVLQPQHF.

The chain employs TRBV24-1 and TRBJ2-1, with 7 bases aligning to TRBD1. Germline CDR1 KGHDR, CDR2 SFDVKD. The V gene end was trimmed by 4 bases and the J gene end by 8 bases; junction bases not matched to a gene: 10. The CDR3 has 15 amino acids. The CDR3 region has the DNA TGTGCCACCAGTGACCCCCGGACAGGTCTGGATGAGCAGTTCTTC. Translating it yields CATSDPRTGLDEQFF.

The chain is built from TRBV4-2 and TRBJ2-6; D is unclear. There are 17 residues in the CDR3. The germline CDR1 and CDR2 sequences are LGHNA and YNFKEQ. Trimming cost V 0 bases and J 6 bases, with 15 bases left between them. The CDR3 DNA follows: TGTGCCAGCAGCCAAGACCCCCCCTCTTCGGCGGCCAACGTCCTGACTTTC. Residues: CASSQDPPSSAANVLTF.

CDR3 loop: CASSPGTSGSGRRFF. Here the CDR3 DNA reads TGTGCCAGCAGTCCAGGGACTAGCGGGAGTGGCCGTAGGTTCTTC. This chain joins TRBV28 and TRBJ2-1; 14 bases line up with TRBD2. Germline-derived CDR1 and CDR2 are MDHEN and SYDVKM. After removal of 5 bases from V and 15 bases from J, the junction contained 12 bases not matched to a gene. The CDR3 length is 15 residues.

The chain joins TRBV27 to TRBJ1-1; possible D gene TRBD1, 5 bases. Looked up from germline, CDR1 is MNHEY and CDR2 is SMNVEV (reference sequence). Trimming pared 5 bases from V and 0 bases from J, leaving 10 bases between. This CDR3 region has 14 residues. The CDR3: CASSATQVNTEAFF. CDR3 coding DNA: TGTGCCAGCAGTGCAACACAGGTGAACACTGAAGCTTTCTTT.

In this sample, this clone turned up once. The DNA is left out, because the CDR3 cannot be placed on it with certainty; the CDR3 is given as TCRdb lists it. The chain employs TRBV6-5 and TRBJ2-7; the table's D call of TRBD1 was not tested on the DNA. The CDR3 length is 14 residues, termini included. CDR1 MNHEY and CDR2 SVGAGI come from the germline V gene. The CDR3 is CASSSSGQPYEQYF.

V and J are TRBV7-3 and TRBJ1-3; D gene uncertain. CDR3 length: 10 residues. V lost 0 bases, J lost 12 bases, and 3 bases lay in between. In germline, CDR1 is SGHTA, CDR2 FQGTGA. This CDR3 is CASSLTNIYF. The CDR3, as DNA: TGTGCCAGCAGCTTAACAAACATATATTTT.

The chain has TRBV9 and TRBJ2-7; 10 positions match TRBD2. With V trimmed by 1 base and J by 3 bases, 7 bases remained unmatched. The CDR3 is 16 amino acids. Germline loops: CDR1 SGDLS, CDR2 YYNGEE. This CDR3 is CASSVSPLAGDYEQYF. CDR3 DNA: TGTGCCAGCAGCGTATCTCCGCTAGCGGGGGACTACGAGCAGTACTTC.

This chain links TRBV13 with TRBJ2-1; D call uncertain. CDR3 length equals 13 residues. Trimming left V 5 bases short and J 7 bases short, with 12 bases between. Germline CDR1 PRHDT, CDR2 FYEKMQ (reference sequence). CDR3 bases: TGTGCCAGCAGCACCCTCGACCGAAATGAGCAGTTCTTC. It codes for CASSTLDRNEQFF.

In this sample, this clone turned up once. V and J are TRBV7-2 and TRBJ2-7, with TRBD2 matching 14 bases. V shed 6 bases, J shed 6 bases, and the junction held 10 bases outside the gene matches. The CDR3 is 16 amino acids. The germline CDR1 and CDR2 sequences are SGHTA and FQGNSA. CDR3 region: CASRLGRGTSGSEQYF. In DNA form, the CDR3 reads TGTGCCAGCAGGCTAGGGAGGGGGACTAGCGGGAGCGAGCAGTACTTC.

This chain's CDR3 is CASSLVTDTQYF. The CDR3 nucleotides are TGCGCCAGCAGCCTCGTCACAGATACGCAGTATTTT. The genes are TRBV4-3 and TRBJ2-3; D remains unclear. V was clipped by 4 bases and J by 2 bases, with 4 bases between them. Germline CDR1 is LGHNA and CDR2 is YSLEER. CDR3 length: 12 residues.

The rearrangement uses TRBV4-1 and TRBJ2-5, with D tentatively TRBD1 or TRBD2 (6 bases each). The CDR3 has 14 amino acids. V shed 1 base and J shed 4 bases, with 10 bases lying between them. CDR1 is MGHRA, CDR2 YSYEKL, per germline. In DNA, the CDR3 is TGCGCCAGCAGCCAAGTGGGGGGCGGAGAGACCCAGTACTTC. Translating it yields CASSQVGGGETQYF.

This rearrangement joins TRBV7-3 to TRBJ2-2; tentative D call: TRBD2 (5 bases). This CDR3 has 14 amino acids. The ends were cut back, 5 bases at V and 5 bases at J, with 12 bases in the middle. CDR1 SGHTA and CDR2 FQGTGA come from the germline V gene. The CDR3 loop is CASSPVPGTGELFF. CDR3 nucleotide sequence: TGTGCCAGCAGCCCCGTACCGGGAACCGGGGAGCTGTTTTTT.

The chain combines TRBV7-9 with TRBJ2-1; 8 nucleotides match TRBD2. This CDR3 is 15 amino acids long. CDR1 and CDR2 from the germline V gene are SEHNR and FQNEAQ (reference sequence). V trimming: 5 bases; J trimming: 3 bases; junction bases outside the gene matches: 6. The CDR3 sequence is CASSQEREFYNEQFF. CDR3 nucleotide sequence: TGTGCCAGCAGCCAGGAGCGGGAGTTCTACAATGAGCAGTTCTTC.

This clone turned up a few times. The CDR3 DNA reads as TGTGCCAGCAGAAAGGGGGGGGCTCAAGGTTCCGGGGAGCTGTTTTTT. Its protein product is CASRKGGAQGSGELFF. The chain couples TRBV27 to TRBJ2-2; tentatively, D is TRBD2 (7 bases). Germline assignment: CDR1 MNHEY and CDR2 SMNVEV (reference sequence). This CDR3 has 16 amino acids. V lost 6 bases and J 6 bases, leaving 20 bases between the germline ends.

The chain carries TRBV30 and TRBJ2-7, with 12 bases identical to TRBD1. This CDR3 is 14 amino acids long. Germline CDR1 reads GTSNPN; CDR2 reads SVGIG (reference sequence). V lost 4 bases to trimming and J lost 6 bases; unmatched junction nucleotides: 7. CDR3 loop: CAWTPGTGGGEQYF. Written as DNA, the CDR3 is TGTGCCTGGACCCCCGGGACAGGGGGCGGCGAGCAGTACTTC.

The chain employs TRBV27 and TRBJ1-5; unclear D gene. The CDR3 runs to 15 residues. Germline V CDR1 and CDR2: MNHEY, SMNVEV (reference sequence). Trimming cost V 4 bases and J 2 bases, with 12 bases left between them. CDR3 nucleotides: TGTGCCAGCAGTTCCACCGGGTGGGGCAATCAGCCCCAGCATTTT. This codes for CASSSTGWGNQPQHF.